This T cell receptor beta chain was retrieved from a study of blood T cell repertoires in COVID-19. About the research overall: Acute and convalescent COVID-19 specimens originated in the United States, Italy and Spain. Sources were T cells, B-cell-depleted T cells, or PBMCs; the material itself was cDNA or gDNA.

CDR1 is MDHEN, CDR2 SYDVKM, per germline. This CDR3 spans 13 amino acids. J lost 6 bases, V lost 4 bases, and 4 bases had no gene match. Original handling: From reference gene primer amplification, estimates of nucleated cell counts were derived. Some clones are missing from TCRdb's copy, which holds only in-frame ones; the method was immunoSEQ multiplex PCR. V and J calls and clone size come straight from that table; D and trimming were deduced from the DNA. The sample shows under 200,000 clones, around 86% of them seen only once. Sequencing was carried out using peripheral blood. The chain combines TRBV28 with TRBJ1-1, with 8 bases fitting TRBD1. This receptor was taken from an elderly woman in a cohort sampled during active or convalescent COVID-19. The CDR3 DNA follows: TGTGCCAGCAGTTACTTACAGGGGGCTGAAGCTTTCTTT. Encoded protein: CASSYLQGAEAFF.